The 5 T cell receptor beta chains presented below share a single source sample, sequenced in a study of cytomegalovirus exposure and HLA in healthy donors. The primer mix had 60 Vbeta and 13 Jbeta primers. Generated by immunoSEQ multiplex PCR, the TCRdb table keeps only in-frame clones and is missing some. The sample has about 130,000 clones, 17% seen once. Material: PBMCs. Receptor source: a female donor in good health and CMV-seropositive.

This clone has only a few counts. The chain uses TRBV23-1 and TRBJ1-5; a weak D match, TRBD1 (5 bases). TRBV23-1 is flagged as an ORF with uncertain function. Trimming took off 1 base at V and 0 bases at J, with 16 bases between the two ends. The CDR3 contains 18 residues. The CDR3: CASSQFDKGEDSNQPQHF. The CDR3 bases are TGCGCCAGCAGTCAATTCGATAAAGGGGAGGATAGCAATCAGCCCCAGCATTTT.

This clone has more than one count but fewer than ten. The J gene is TRBJ2-3, the V gene TRBV4-2; 13 bases fit TRBD2. CDR1 is LGHNA, CDR2 YNFKEQ, per germline. There are 17 residues in the CDR3. The J segment lost 5 bases and the V segment lost 0 bases, leaving 5 bases of the junction unmatched. CDR3 coding DNA: TGTGCCAGCAGCCAAGATTGGACTAGCGGGAGTGTAGATACGCAGTATTTT. It codes for CASSQDWTSGSVDTQYF.

This chain uses TRBV30 with TRBJ1-4, with a possible D match to TRBD1 (6 bases). The V end lost 3 bases, the J end lost 2 bases, and 16 bases lay between the germline ends. The CDR3 is 16 residues long. CDR1 GTSNPN and CDR2 SVGIG come from the germline V gene (reference sequence). The CDR3 coding sequence is TGTGCCTGGAGGGAACAGGGAAGGAGGACTAATGAAAAACTGTTTTTT. It specifies CAWREQGRRTNEKLFF.

This clone was recorded a few times. The J gene is TRBJ2-3, the V gene TRBV28, with TRBD2 as a possible D gene (5 bases). CDR3 length: 13 residues. Between the trimmed V and J ends, which lost 11 bases and 3 bases, there was a span of 15 bases. CDR1 MDHEN and CDR2 SYDVKM come from the germline V gene. The CDR3 protein is CASWEFRTDTQYF. DNA of the CDR3: TGTGCCTCCTGGGAGTTCAGGACAGATACGCAGTATTTT. The full variable domain, in which reference TRBV28 and TRBJ2-3 provide the parts outside the CDR3, is DVKVTQSSRYLVKRTGEKVFLECVQDMDHENMFWYRQDPGLGLRLIYFSYDVKMKEKGDIPEGYSVSREKKERFSLILESASTNQTSMYLCASWEFRTDTQYFGPGTRLTVL.

Only a few counts were recorded for this clone. This CDR3 is CASWDRHTGELFF. The DNA of the CDR3 is TGTGCCTCCTGGGACAGACACACCGGGGAGCTGTTTTTT. J is TRBJ2-2 and V is TRBV28; TRBD1 agrees at 7 bases. V gave up 11 bases and J gave up 3 bases; unmatched junction bases: 6. This CDR3 contains 13 residues. Looked up from germline, CDR1 is MDHEN and CDR2 is SYDVKM.